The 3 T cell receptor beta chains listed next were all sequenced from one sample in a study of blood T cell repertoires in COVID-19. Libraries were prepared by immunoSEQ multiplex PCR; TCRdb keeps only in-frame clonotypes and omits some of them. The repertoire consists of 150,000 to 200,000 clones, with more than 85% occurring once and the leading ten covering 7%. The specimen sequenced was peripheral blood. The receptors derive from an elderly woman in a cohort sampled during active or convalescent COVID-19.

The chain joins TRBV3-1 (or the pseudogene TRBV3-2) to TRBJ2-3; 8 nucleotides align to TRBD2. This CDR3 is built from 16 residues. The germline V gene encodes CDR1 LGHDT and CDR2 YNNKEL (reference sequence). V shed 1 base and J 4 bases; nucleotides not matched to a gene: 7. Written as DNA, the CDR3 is TGTGCCAGCAGCCAAGTAATAGCGGGAAGTTCAGATACGCAGTATTTT. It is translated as CASSQVIAGSSDTQYF.

In DNA, the CDR3 is TGTGCCAGCAGCGTAGCAGGGGGATCAAACTATGGCTACACCTTC. It encodes CASSVAGGSNYGYTF. V and J are TRBV9 and TRBJ1-2, with TRBD1 identical over 7 bases. The V segment lost 0 bases and the J segment 2 bases; nucleotides outside the gene matches: 4. This CDR3 contains 15 residues. Germline CDR1 is SGDLS and CDR2 is YYNGEE. Together with reference TRBV9 and TRBJ1-2, the CDR3 gives the full variable domain: DSGVTQTPKHLITATGQRVTLRCSPRSGDLSVYWYQQSLDQGLQFLIQYYNGEERAKGNILERFSAQQFPDLHSELNLSSLELGDSALYFCASSVAGGSNYGYTFGSGTRLTVV.

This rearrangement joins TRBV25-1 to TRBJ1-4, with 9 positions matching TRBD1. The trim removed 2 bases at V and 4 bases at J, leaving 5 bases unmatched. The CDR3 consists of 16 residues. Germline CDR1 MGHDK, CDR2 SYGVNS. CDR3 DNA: TGTGCCAGCAGTGAACGCGGACAGGGGCTTAATGAAAAACTGTTTTTT. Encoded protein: CASSERGQGLNEKLFF.